The rows below give T cell receptor beta chains drawn from one sample of a study of a mutant IDH1 vaccine in newly diagnosed glioma. This table comes from immunoSEQ multiplex PCR, and its TCRdb copy is limited to in-frame clones, with some not included. This table has fewer than 100,000 clones, about 90% appearing once. The specimen comprised PBMCs, sampled from a glioma patient treated with radiotherapy, temozolomide or both. The receptors stem from a woman aged 45 to 65 with glioma. Each CDR3 is given with its conserved first and last residue. Fields, in order: CDR3 length, J gene, D gene, clone size, V gene, CDR3 protein, CDR3 DNA. D genes are given only for firm matches. Some rows have no size entry. The others give once, few or many, or a class for an expanded clone.

14,TRBJ2-5,TRBD2,.,TRBV5-1,CASSLSSGGETQYF,TGCGCCAGCAGCTTGTCTAGCGGGGGGGAGACCCAGTACTTC
16,TRBJ2-1,TRBD1,.,TRBV5-1,CASSLQGTGLYNEQFF,TGCGCCAGCAGCCTCCAGGGGACAGGATTATACAATGAGCAGTTCTTC
14,TRBJ2-7,.,.,TRBV28,CASSLSAPSYEQYF,TGTGCCAGCAGTTTATCGGCACCGTCCTACGAGCAGTACTTC
14,TRBJ2-1,TRBD1,.,TRBV19,CASSLTGQHNEQFF,TGTGCCAGTAGTCTTACGGGACAGCACAATGAGCAGTTCTTC
17,TRBJ1-1,TRBD1,.,TRBV9,CASSNGGTGFMNTEAFF,TGTGCCAGCAGCAACGGCGGGACAGGCTTCATGAACACTGAAGCTTTCTTT
14,TRBJ1-5,.,.,TRBV19,CASSIEFSNQPQHF,TGTGCCAGTAGTATCGAGTTTAGCAATCAGCCCCAGCATTTT
15,TRBJ1-5,.,.,TRBV19,CASSITPQGNQPQHF,TGTGCCAGTAGTATTACTCCCCAGGGGAATCAGCCCCAGCATTTT
12,TRBJ1-6,.,.,TRBV11-2,CASSSVYSPLHF,TGTGCCAGCAGCTCAGTTTACTCACCCCTCCACTTT
13,TRBJ1-5,.,.,TRBV2,CASTRSPNQPQHF,TGTGCCAGCACCCGAAGTCCTAATCAGCCCCAGCATTTT
16,TRBJ1-1,.,.,TRBV5-1,CASSLGLWQVNTEAFF,TGCGCCAGCAGCTTGGGTCTTTGGCAGGTGAACACTGAAGCTTTCTTT
14,TRBJ2-7,TRBD1,.,TRBV19,CASSRRQGIYEQYF,TGTGCCAGTAGTAGGAGACAGGGGATCTACGAGCAGTACTTC
15,TRBJ2-7,TRBD2,.,TRBV30,CAWSVLGEGYYEQYF,TGTGCCTGGAGCGTCTTAGGGGAGGGGTATTACGAGCAGTACTTC
11,TRBJ1-1,.,.,TRBV7-6,CASSPYTEAFF,TGTGCCAGCAGCCCTTACACTGAAGCTTTCTTT
13,TRBJ2-3,.,.,TRBV10-1,CASSPANPDTQYF,TGCGCCAGCAGTCCAGCTAACCCAGATACGCAGTATTTT
17,TRBJ2-1,TRBD1,.,TRBV9,CASSNNVETGEINEQFF,TGTGCCAGCAGCAATAACGTGGAGACAGGGGAAATCAATGAGCAGTTCTTC
14,TRBJ2-3,.,.,TRBV5-1,CASSSQDSTDTQYF,TGCGCCAGCAGCAGTCAAGACAGTACAGATACGCAGTATTTT
16,TRBJ1-5,.,.,TRBV5-6,CASSLAAGTSNQPQHF,TGTGCCAGCAGCTTGGCCGCAGGGACAAGCAATCAGCCCCAGCATTTT
16,TRBJ2-3,TRBD2,once,TRBV28,CASSTNSGRAWNTQYF,TGTGCCAGCAGCACTAATAGCGGGAGGGCCTGGAATACGCAGTATTTT
16,TRBJ2-1,TRBD2,.,TRBV5-1,CASSWTLAGAANEQFF,TGCGCCAGCAGCTGGACCTTAGCGGGAGCAGCTAATGAGCAGTTCTTC
14,TRBJ1-2,.,.,TRBV4-1,CASSQDIETYGYTF,TGCGCCAGCAGCCAAGACATTGAGACCTATGGCTACACCTTC
13,TRBJ1-5,.,.,TRBV9,CASSVDTDQPQHF,TGTGCCAGCAGCGTTGATACGGATCAGCCCCAGCATTTT
16,TRBJ1-5,.,.,TRBV5-3,CARSLRRSPLYQPQHF,TGTGCCAGAAGCTTGCGAAGGTCTCCCCTCTATCAGCCCCAGCATTTT
14,TRBJ2-2,.,.,TRBV5-1,CASSLEHNTGELFF,TGCGCCAGCAGCTTGGAGCATAACACCGGGGAGCTGTTTTTT
15,TRBJ1-2,.,.,TRBV6-1,CASSEGPTLNYGYTF,TGTGCCAGCAGTGAAGGGCCTACACTGAACTATGGCTACACCTTC
14,TRBJ2-7,TRBD2,.,TRBV5-4,CASSPRTREGEQYF,TGTGCCAGCAGCCCCCGGACTAGAGAAGGCGAGCAGTACTTC
13,TRBJ2-7,.,.,TRBV10-2,CASALLGTYEQYF,TGCGCCAGCGCCTTACTAGGCACCTACGAGCAGTACTTC
13,TRBJ1-2,.,.,TRBV4-1,CASSQPGRYGYTF,TGCGCCAGCAGTCAGCCGGGCCGCTATGGCTACACCTTC
14,TRBJ2-7,.,.,TRBV5-4,CASSLGLDNYEQYF,TGTGCCAGCAGCTTGGGACTAGATAACTACGAGCAGTACTTC
15,TRBJ2-7,TRBD1,.,TRBV19,CASSPGTGISYEQYF,TGTGCCAGTAGCCCTGGGACAGGGATTTCTTACGAGCAGTACTTC
13,TRBJ1-2,TRBD1,.,TRBV30,CAWSRQGTYGYTF,TGTGCCTGGAGTCGACAGGGAACCTATGGCTACACCTTC
14,TRBJ1-1,TRBD1,.,TRBV5-8,CASSPWDRHSEAFF,TGTGCCAGCAGCCCCTGGGACAGACACAGTGAAGCTTTCTTT
14,TRBJ1-5,.,.,TRBV6-1,CASTAEYSNQPQHF,TGTGCCAGCACGGCAGAATATAGCAATCAGCCCCAGCATTTT
16,TRBJ2-7,TRBD2,.,TRBV27,CASRTGSGRVNYEQYF,TGTGCCAGCAGGACCGGTAGCGGGAGGGTTAACTACGAGCAGTACTTC
16,TRBJ2-1,TRBD2,.,TRBV19,CASSIYGRPSSNEQFF,TGTGCCAGTAGTATATACGGGAGGCCCTCGTCAAATGAGCAGTTCTTC
15,TRBJ1-4,.,.,TRBV6-1,CASSGGAGRGEKLFF,TGTGCCAGCAGTGGAGGGGCAGGGCGAGGGGAAAAACTGTTTTTT
14,TRBJ2-7,TRBD1,.,TRBV29-1,CSGRAPTGRYEQYF,TGCAGCGGCCGGGCCCCGACAGGGCGCTACGAGCAGTACTTC
15,TRBJ1-5,.,.,TRBV6-5,CASSYSIGSNQPQHF,TGTGCCAGCAGTTACTCGATAGGATCCAATCAGCCCCAGCATTTT
16,TRBJ1-1,TRBD1,.,TRBV5-1,CASSPGDRPLVTEAFF,TGCGCCAGCAGCCCGGGGGACAGGCCACTTGTAACTGAAGCTTTCTTT
17,TRBJ2-3,TRBD1,.,TRBV12-5,CASGLRRGQGFTDTQYF,TGTGCTAGTGGCTTACGACGGGGACAGGGATTCACAGATACGCAGTATTTT
15,TRBJ1-6,.,.,TRBV27,CASSLSMPDNSPLHF,TGTGCCAGCAGTTTATCTATGCCGGATAATTCACCCCTCCACTTT
11,TRBJ1-1,.,once,TRBV30,CAWRIAVEAFF,TGTGCCTGGAGAATAGCCGTTGAAGCTTTCTTT
15,TRBJ2-1,.,few,TRBV7-9,CASTRQDLSYNEQFF,TGTGCCAGCACCCGACAGGACCTGTCCTACAATGAGCAGTTCTTC
14,TRBJ2-7,.,.,TRBV6-5,CASSYVRSSYEQYF,TGTGCCAGCAGTTATGTAAGGAGCTCCTACGAGCAGTACTTC
15,TRBJ2-1,.,.,TRBV7-3,CASSSGPSTYNEQFF,TGTGCCAGCAGTTCGGGACCCTCCACCTACAATGAGCAGTTCTTC
15,TRBJ1-3,.,.,TRBV5-1,CASSLERPGENTIYF,TGCGCCAGCAGCTTGGAACGCCCGGGGGAAAACACCATATATTTT
16,TRBJ1-5,.,.,TRBV1,CTSSRRRQGYNQPQHF,TGCACCAGCAGTCGCAGGCGACAGGGTTATAATCAGCCCCAGCATTTT
12,TRBJ1-1,.,few,TRBV28,CASSLSHTEAFF,TGTGCCAGCAGTTTAAGTCACACTGAAGCTTTCTTT
13,TRBJ1-2,.,.,TRBV11-1,CASSSQGVSGYTF,TGTGCCAGCAGCTCGCAGGGTGTGAGTGGCTACACCTTC
16,TRBJ2-1,TRBD2,.,TRBV27,CASKELAGGDYNEQFF,TGTGCCAGCAAAGAACTAGCGGGAGGTGATTACAATGAGCAGTTCTTC
13,TRBJ2-7,TRBD1,few,TRBV6-1,CASVGTVPYEQYF,TGTGCCAGCGTAGGGACAGTTCCCTACGAGCAGTACTTC